This T cell receptor (beta chain) was retrieved from a study of blood T cell repertoires in COVID-19. Membership in each cohort depended on participant-reported clinical history. Recovery meant two consecutive negative NP/OP PCR tests, professional clearance, or resolved symptoms. Germline loops: CDR1 LGHNT, CDR2 FRNRAP. V gave up 9 bases and J gave up 1 base, with 18 bases separating them. The CDR3 covers 15 residues. Some clones are missing from TCRdb's copy, which holds only in-frame ones; the method was immunoSEQ multiplex PCR. The repertoire holds under 300,000 clones, with roughly 90% as singletons.

The TCR originated in a man aged 35 to 55 who had recovered from COVID-19. What was sequenced was PBMCs or T cells enriched from blood (not recorded which). The rearrangement links TRBV12-5 to TRBJ2-5; a weak D match, TRBD2 (6 bases). CDR3 DNA: TGTGCTAGCGGGCCGGACTACAGGTCCCAAGAGACCCAGTACTTC. Translating gives CASGPDYRSQETQYF.